The TCR beta chain described here comes from a study of identical twins. Everyone who gave samples was a healthy Caucasian. Template switching added a universal primer site; cDNA carried unique molecular identifiers. Via MiXCR, TCRdb re-called the 5' RACE reads, giving one row per CDR3 protein. This repertoire shows hundreds of thousands of distinct CDR3 sequences, 12% found once; its top ten account for roughly 7.8%. Study-level results: Its conclusions, products of cross-sectional statistical analysis, did not come from following the same donors.

CDR3 length: 17 residues. V lost 2 bases to trimming and J lost 2 bases; unmatched junction nucleotides: 8. Looked up from germline, CDR1 is SEHNR and CDR2 is FQNEAQ (reference sequence). The sample holds a few counts of this clonotype. Its specificity is not known. This same sample was also taken into another study, of yellow fever vaccine responses in identical twins.

The receptor comes from a woman aged 18-30 years in good health. This chain uses TRBV7-9 with TRBJ2-3, with 9 bases lining up with TRBD2. Specimen: CD8+ T cells sorted from blood. In DNA, the CDR3 is TGTGCCAGCAGCTTAAGAGGGGGACTAGCACCCACAGATACGCAGTATTTT. It encodes CASSLRGGLAPTDTQYF.